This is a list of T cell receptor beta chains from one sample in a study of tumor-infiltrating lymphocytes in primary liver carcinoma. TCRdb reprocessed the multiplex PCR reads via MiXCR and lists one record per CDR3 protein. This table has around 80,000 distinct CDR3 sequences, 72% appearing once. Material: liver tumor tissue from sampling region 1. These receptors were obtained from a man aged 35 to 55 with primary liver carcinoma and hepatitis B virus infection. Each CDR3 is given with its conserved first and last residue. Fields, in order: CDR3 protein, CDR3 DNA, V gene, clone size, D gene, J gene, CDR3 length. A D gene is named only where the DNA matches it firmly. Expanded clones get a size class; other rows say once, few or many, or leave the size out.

CDR3 protein: CASTGGGRGLVVSSPPHF
CDR3 DNA: TGTGCCAGCACGGGAGGGGGCAGGGGGCTTGTTGTAAGCTCACCCCCCCACTTT
V gene: TRBV2
clone size: few
D gene: TRBD1
J gene: TRBJ1-6
CDR3 length: 18

CDR3 protein: CASSLYVGLAGGGYEEYF
CDR3 DNA: TGTGCCAGCAGCTTATACGTTGGATTAGCGGGAGGGGGGTACGAGGAGTACTTC
V gene: TRBV11-2
clone size: once
D gene: TRBD2
J gene: TRBJ2-7
CDR3 length: 18

CDR3 protein: CVSSFYRPGEKLFF
CDR3 DNA: TGTGTCAGCAGTTTCTATCGTCCGGGGGAAAAACTGTTTTTT
V gene: TRBV12-3/TRBV12-4
clone size: -
D gene: -
J gene: TRBJ1-4
CDR3 length: 14

CDR3 protein: CAISTHRDRGNFNTKAFF
CDR3 DNA: TGTGCCATCAGCACTCACCGGGACAGGGGAAATTTCAACACTAAAGCTTTCTTT
V gene: TRBV4-2
clone size: -
D gene: TRBD1
J gene: TRBJ1-1
CDR3 length: 18

CDR3 protein: CASSPRTGAGYTF
CDR3 DNA: TGTGCCAGCAGCCCCCGGACAGGGGCTGGCTACACCTTC
V gene: TRBV6-5
clone size: many
D gene: TRBD1
J gene: TRBJ1-2
CDR3 length: 13

CDR3 protein: CASRPPTSGSTDTQYF
CDR3 DNA: TGTGCCAGCAGGCCCCCTACTAGCGGTAGCACAGATACGCAGTATTTT
V gene: TRBV11-2
clone size: -
D gene: TRBD2
J gene: TRBJ2-3
CDR3 length: 16

CDR3 protein: CASSLTGTGGSTQYF
CDR3 DNA: TGCGCCAGCAGTCTCACCGGGACTGGCGGGAGCACGCAGTATTTT
V gene: TRBV4-1
clone size: -
D gene: TRBD2
J gene: TRBJ2-3
CDR3 length: 15

CDR3 protein: CATSQLAGLTSDTQYF
CDR3 DNA: TGTGCCACTAGTCAATTAGCGGGTTTAACCTCAGATACGCAGTATTTT
V gene: TRBV6-1
clone size: -
D gene: TRBD2
J gene: TRBJ2-3
CDR3 length: 16

CDR3 protein: CATSGQSLEAFF
CDR3 DNA: TGTGCCACTTCGGGACAGTCGCTCGAAGCTTTCTTT
V gene: TRBV6-1
clone size: once
D gene: TRBD1
J gene: TRBJ1-1
CDR3 length: 12

CDR3 protein: CASSLGYGTNVLTF
CDR3 DNA: TGTGCCAGCAGTTTAGGGTATGGAACCAACGTCCTGACTTTC
V gene: TRBV28
clone size: -
D gene: -
J gene: TRBJ2-6
CDR3 length: 14

CDR3 protein: CASSILGRDNEKLFF
CDR3 DNA: TGTGCCAGCAGCATACTCGGGAGGGATAATGAAAAACTGTTTTTT
V gene: TRBV12-3/TRBV12-4
clone size: -
D gene: -
J gene: TRBJ1-4
CDR3 length: 15

CDR3 protein: CASSSTGGAGANVLTF
CDR3 DNA: TGTGCCAGCAGCTCGACAGGGGGCGCTGGGGCCAACGTCCTGACTTTC
V gene: TRBV5-4
clone size: once
D gene: TRBD1
J gene: TRBJ2-6
CDR3 length: 16

CDR3 protein: CASIGKRGPYNKQFF
CDR3 DNA: TGCGCCAGCATTGGGAAGCGGGGTCCCTACAACAAGCAGTTCTTC
V gene: TRBV10-1
clone size: -
D gene: TRBD2
J gene: TRBJ2-1
CDR3 length: 15

CDR3 protein: CASSGRTGGNGELFF
CDR3 DNA: TGCGCCAGCAGCGGTAGGACAGGGGGCAACGGGGAGCTGTTTTTT
V gene: TRBV5-1
clone size: many
D gene: TRBD1
J gene: TRBJ2-2
CDR3 length: 15

CDR3 protein: CCVTVGVKNIQYF
CDR3 DNA: TGCTGCGTCACGGTGGGCGTAAAAAACATTCAGTACTTT
V gene: TRBV29-1
clone size: -
D gene: -
J gene: TRBJ2-4
CDR3 length: 13

CDR3 protein: CATQPAPSGNYGYTF
CDR3 DNA: TGCGCCACCCAACCGGCACCATCGGGGAACTATGGCTACACCTTC
V gene: TRBV5-1
clone size: many
D gene: -
J gene: TRBJ1-2
CDR3 length: 15

CDR3 protein: CANSRRGCYPTHTQYF
CDR3 DNA: TGTGCCAACAGCCGCAGGGGTTGCTACCCCACACATACGCAGTATTTT
V gene: TRBV11-1
clone size: -
D gene: -
J gene: TRBJ2-3
CDR3 length: 16

CDR3 protein: CASSYGGTGLNSPLHF
CDR3 DNA: TGTGCCAGCAGTTACGGGGGGACAGGCCTTAATTCACCCCTCCACTTT
V gene: TRBV6-5
clone size: many
D gene: TRBD1
J gene: TRBJ1-6
CDR3 length: 16

CDR3 protein: CISSTAPGPGYEQYF
CDR3 DNA: TGTATCAGTAGCACGGCACCGGGTCCGGGCTACGAGCAGTACTTC
V gene: TRBV11-2
clone size: -
D gene: -
J gene: TRBJ2-7
CDR3 length: 15

CDR3 protein: CASIESVRAFYNSPLHF
CDR3 DNA: TGTGCCAGCATAGAGAGTGTGAGGGCATTCTATAATTCACCCCTCCACTTT
V gene: TRBV6-5
clone size: -
D gene: -
J gene: TRBJ1-6
CDR3 length: 17

CDR3 protein: CASSPSGAGELFF
CDR3 DNA: TGTGCCAGCAGTCCAAGCGGTGCCGGGGAGCTGTTTTTT
V gene: TRBV6-1
clone size: many
D gene: -
J gene: TRBJ2-2
CDR3 length: 13

CDR3 protein: CASGQTSGSPYEQCF
CDR3 DNA: TGTGCCAGCGGCCAAACTAGCGGGAGTCCCTACGAGCAGTGCTTC
V gene: TRBV14
clone size: once
D gene: TRBD2
J gene: TRBJ2-7
CDR3 length: 15

CDR3 protein: CSAGTSGRSNEQLF
CDR3 DNA: TGCAGCGCTGGGACTAGCGGGAGATCGAATGAGCAGCTCTTC
V gene: TRBV29-1
clone size: -
D gene: TRBD2
J gene: TRBJ2-1
CDR3 length: 14

CDR3 protein: CSVDGAGEQDTQYF
CDR3 DNA: TGCAGTGTTGATGGGGCGGGAGAGCAAGATACGCAGTATTTT
V gene: TRBV29-1
clone size: -
D gene: TRBD2
J gene: TRBJ2-3
CDR3 length: 14

CDR3 protein: CAISEALGLAGYEQYF
CDR3 DNA: TGTGCCATCAGTGAGGCGCTTGGGCTAGCTGGATACGAGCAGTACTTC
V gene: TRBV10-3
clone size: many
D gene: -
J gene: TRBJ2-7
CDR3 length: 16

CDR3 protein: CANSLGSSGTGETQYF
CDR3 DNA: TGTGCCAACAGCTTAGGGAGTAGCGGCACGGGGGAGACCCAGTATTTC
V gene: TRBV11-2
clone size: once
D gene: -
J gene: TRBJ2-5
CDR3 length: 16

CDR3 protein: CASSEGTDYGCTF
CDR3 DNA: -
V gene: TRBV6-1
clone size: -
D gene: -
J gene: TRBJ1-2
CDR3 length: 13

CDR3 protein: CPSSFGAGGPGNSNEQFF
CDR3 DNA: TGTCCCAGCAGCTTCGGGGCGGGAGGGCCCGGGAATTCCAATGAGCAATTCTTC
V gene: TRBV11-2
clone size: -
D gene: TRBD2
J gene: TRBJ2-1
CDR3 length: 18

CDR3 protein: CSVAGQGLTYEQYF
CDR3 DNA: TGCAGCGTTGCGGGACAGGGACTAACCTACGAGCAGTACTTC
V gene: TRBV29-1
clone size: many
D gene: TRBD1
J gene: TRBJ2-7
CDR3 length: 14